This TCR beta chain was recovered during a study of vaccination and CD4 T cells after COVID-19 (dated by TCRdb to between 2021 and 2022). In the study overall: Six males and four females were included in the convalescent cohort, with two Hispanic individuals, seven Caucasians, two Asians and one multiracial person represented. The time from the second vaccine dose to post-vaccine blood sampling had a median of roughly 70 days and ranged from about 12 to 241 days. Participants got two doses of the Pfizer-BioNTech BNT162b2 vaccine (n=8) or two doses of the Moderna mRNA-1273 vaccine (n=2). Overlapping spike peptide pools from SARS-CoV-2 and from the common cold coronaviruses HCoV-NL63, HCoV-OC43 and HCoV-229E were used as culture stimuli. Control cultures received a CEFX viral epitope pool as the positive control, an HIV-1 Nef peptide pool as the negative control, or no peptide. Post-COVID blood samples were collected from convalescent patients a median of around 100 days after diagnosis, with a range of about 35 to 180 days. In an earlier paper using these donors, memory CD4+ T cell crossreactivity between SARS-CoV-2 and common cold coronavirus spike proteins was assessed at the TCR clonotype level. The spike-specific CD4+ TCR repertoire was compared before and after mRNA vaccination in about nine COVID-19 convalescent patients and a few infection-naive healthy vaccine recipients.

Preparation of the library involved PCR. DNA from cultured CD4+ T cells underwent TCR sequencing with the Oncomine TCR Beta short-read assay at the Johns Hopkins FTIC core. Genomic DNA was extracted from the cultured CD4+ T cells with the QIAamp micro DNA kit. Oncomine TCR Beta libraries from cultured CD4+ T cells were pooled using unique dual indexes and sequenced on an Illumina iSeq 100. Regarding the original processing steps: Non-productive sequences were removed, and CDR3s that did not start with C, did not end with F or W, or were shorter than 7 amino acids were discarded. Antigen-specific clonotypes were identified with the MANAFEST web application by comparing peptide-stimulated wells with reference and other culture wells. For a clone to be called positive, the clone needed an FDR below 0.05, an odds ratio above 5, and a productive frequency above 0.1% in at least two of three replicate wells. Cross-reactive clonotypes were defined as significantly expanded in both SARS-CoV-2 spike wells and at least one common cold coronavirus spike condition. CDR3 homology was assessed with Levenshtein distances (stringdist) and unrooted phylogenetic trees (ape) in R version 3.6.1. TCRdb reworked the public reads: Q25 trimming with fastp, MiXCR clone assembly, productive beta chains retained. Rows are combined by CDR3 protein, so each entry shows the most common genes and DNA. V and J calls and clone size were set by TCRdb, not the authors. This sample has about 7,200 distinct CDR3 sequences in its table, and around a third of those were observed once. Jointly, the top ten make up 29% of the sample.

As to this clonotype: What this receptor recognizes is not known. No quality values exist for individual bases; no much larger clone is one base distant.

Overall study outcomes, separate from this receptor: The number of convalescent patients in the study was relatively small, and the study did not examine early timepoints following natural infection. Nearly all vaccine-specific clones in convalescent patients (304 of 307) were mono-reactive for SARS-CoV-2 spike rather than cross-reactive with common cold coronaviruses. Among the post-vaccine SARS-CoV-2-reactive clones in convalescent patients, a median around 90% showed up only after vaccination, which suggests vaccine-specific priming. Although the median number of SARS-CoV-2-reactive clonotypes went up from roughly 22 after infection to some 38 after vaccination, the increase was not significant.

The treatment or condition tag for this specimen amounts to: approximately nine-day PBMC culture with coronavirus spike peptide pools or control peptides (ViraFEST assay). CD4+ T cells from unexposed donors were collected before the COVID-19 pandemic (2011-2018). The study used the ViraFEST assay, which expanded antigen-specific T cells with peptide pools and then identified expanded clonotypes by TCR sequencing. Each well held about 2.2 million PBMCs cultured in IMDM containing about 5% human AB serum and approximately 9.8 IU/ml IL-2, with 7.5 to 10 ug/ml peptide pools added. On days 3 and 7, half of the culture medium was replaced with fresh IL-2-containing medium. CD4+ T cells were isolated after roughly nine days of culture through negative selection using the EasySep CD4+ T cell isolation kit. As cell number allowed, CD4+ T cells from unexposed donors were tested for reactivity to SARS-CoV-2 S and N and to four common cold coronavirus spike pools. PBMCs were separated from whole blood using Ficoll-Paque Plus gradient centrifugation and then either used fresh or cryopreserved at -140C. Each culture condition was generally run in triplicate wells. The leukapheresis product used for the unexposed donors was purchased from a commercial source.

CDR1 and CDR2 are read off the germline V gene (reference sequence) as DFQATT and SNEGSKA. Between the V and J ends, shortened by 2 bases and 1 base respectively, the junction contains 8 bases. The CDR3 contains 13 residues, cysteine and phenylalanine counted. The DNA shown is the 39-base CDR3, in frame from base 1. The sample consisted of CD4+ T cells from blood, cultured in vitro. The receptor was derived from a human donor in good health. The V and J segments used are TRBV20-1 and TRBJ1-1; TRBD1 is possibly the D segment (5 matching bases). The DNA reads as follows: TGCAGTGCTAGAATGGGGACGAACACTGAAGCTTTCTTT. Translated, it reads CSARMGTNTEAFF.